The rows below give T cell receptor beta chains drawn from one sample of a study of identical twins. One entry per CDR3 protein results from TCRdb running MiXCR on the 5' RACE reads. The sample lists about 690,000 distinct CDR3 sequences, 21% occurring once. These data were likewise used in another study, on T cells expressing NK-cell markers.

Sequencing was performed on PBMCs. The receptors stem from a woman aged 18 to 35 in good health. Both conserved end residues are part of each CDR3. D genes are given only for firm matches. Clone size is given for some rows only: seen once, a few or many times, or a class if the clone is expanded.

CSATRSGTGNSPLHF TGCAGTGCTACCCGTTCCGGGACAGGGAATTCACCCCTCCACTTT 15 TRBV20-1 TRBD1 TRBJ1-6 .
CSAQGQSNEKLFF TGCAGTGCTCAAGGACAGTCTAATGAAAAACTGTTTTTT 13 TRBV20-1 . TRBJ1-4 few
CASSTRAPAGGSGETQYF TGTGCCAGCAGCACACGGGCCCCAGCGGGAGGTTCGGGTGAGACCCAGTACTTC 18 TRBV11-1 TRBD2 TRBJ2-5 few
CSARPPESPLHF TGCAGTGCTAGGCCCCCTGAGTCACCCCTCCACTTT 12 TRBV20-1 . TRBJ1-6 many
CATRGDRGRTEAFF TGTGCCACCCGGGGGGACAGAGGGCGAACTGAAGCTTTCTTT 14 TRBV10-3 TRBD1 TRBJ1-1 many
CASRGFNTDTQYF TGTGCCAGCAGGGGCTTCAACACAGATACGCAGTATTTT 13 TRBV7-6 . TRBJ2-3 .
CASSFILSYNEQFF TGTGCCAGCAGCTTTATCCTATCCTACAATGAGCAGTTCTTC 14 TRBV7-2 . TRBJ2-1 few
CASSLTPERFPYEQYF TGTGCCAGCAGCTTAACCCCGGAAAGGTTCCCCTACGAGCAGTACTTC 16 TRBV7-9 . TRBJ2-7 .
CASSWMRGGGTEAFF TGCGCCAGCAGCTGGATGAGGGGCGGGGGCACTGAAGCTTTCTTT 15 TRBV5-1 . TRBJ1-1 many
CASSLLGQGYGYTF TGCGCCAGCAGCTTGTTGGGACAGGGCTATGGCTACACCTTC 14 TRBV5-1 TRBD1 TRBJ1-2 few
CATSRDLAGGSYNEQFF TGTGCCACCAGCAGAGATTTAGCGGGGGGATCCTACAATGAGCAGTTCTTC 17 TRBV15 TRBD2 TRBJ2-1 few
CASSALLTSLYEQYF TGTGCCAGCAGCGCTCTGCTTACTAGCCTTTACGAGCAGTACTTC 15 TRBV5-5 . TRBJ2-7 .
CSAGGGSDGYTF TGCAGTGCGGGTGGGGGGTCTGATGGCTACACCTTC 12 TRBV20-1 . TRBJ1-2 few
CASSGPPISEQFF TGTGCCAGCAGCGGACCTCCGATCAGCGAGCAGTTCTTC 13 TRBV7-3 . TRBJ2-1 .
CASRGMTAESSPLHF TGTGCCAGCAGGGGGATGACGGCGGAGAGTTCACCCCTCCACTTT 15 TRBV25-1 . TRBJ1-6 many
CASSLRGAEQYF TGTGCCAGCAGTTTAAGGGGGGCCGAGCAGTACTTC 12 TRBV12-3/TRBV12-4 . TRBJ2-7 many
CASNHPGRPNTEAFF TGTGCCAGCAACCATCCTGGACGGCCGAACACTGAAGCTTTCTTT 15 TRBV12-3/TRBV12-4 . TRBJ1-1 few
CASSRKTSGGGTDTQYF TGCGCCAGCAGCCGGAAGACTAGCGGGGGAGGCACAGATACGCAGTATTTT 17 TRBV5-1 TRBD2 TRBJ2-3 once
CASRNIRGYHGYTF TGTGCCAGCAGAAACATCAGGGGGTACCATGGCTACACCTTC 14 TRBV6-1 TRBD1 TRBJ1-2 few
CASSERRGANEQFF TGTGCCAGCAGTGAAAGAAGGGGAGCGAATGAGCAGTTCTTC 14 TRBV6-1 . TRBJ2-1 .
CASSSSGQGASEQYF TGCGCCAGCAGCTCATCCGGACAGGGGGCTTCCGAGCAGTACTTC 15 TRBV5-1 TRBD1 TRBJ2-7 .
CSARGSTVYEQYF TGCAGTGCTAGAGGCTCGACTGTTTACGAGCAGTACTTC 13 TRBV20-1 . TRBJ2-7 many